The T cell receptor (beta chain) under discussion was sequenced for a study of OX40 agonist ivuxolimab in advanced cancers. Study as a whole: Patients with hepatocellular carcinoma, melanoma, renal cell or head and neck cancer made up the dose-escalation patients.

Germline values: CDR1 MNHEY, CDR2 SMNVEV (reference sequence). V lost 0 bases to trimming and J lost 5 bases, with 10 bases between them. There are 15 residues in the CDR3. Libraries were prepared by immunoSEQ multiplex PCR; TCRdb keeps only in-frame clonotypes and omits some of them. The repertoire holds some 35,000 clones, with about 78% as singletons. This clone came up a few times. Peripheral blood came from all dose cohorts at three timepoints. Specimen: CD4+ or CD8+ T cells sorted from blood, collected in a trial of the OX40 agonist ivuxolimab. The TCR originated in an adult with an advanced solid tumor such as melanoma, head and neck, liver or kidney cancer. This sequence joins TRBV27 and TRBJ2-2; no definite D call. The CDR3 loop is CASSLSGYETGELFF. Written as DNA, the CDR3 is TGTGCCAGCAGTTTATCCGGGTACGAGACCGGGGAGCTGTTTTTT.